Each of the 9 T cell receptor beta chains below was sequenced from the same sample in a study of vaccination and CD4 T cells after COVID-19. With the Oncomine TCR Beta short-read assay, DNA from cultured CD4+ T cells was sequenced. TCRdb reprocessed the PCR reads via MiXCR and lists one record per CDR3 protein. The sample lists under 20,000 distinct CDR3 sequences; 54% were seen once. The antigens these receptors bind are not known. As to treatment: approximately 9-day PBMC culture with coronavirus spike peptide pools or control peptides (ViraFEST assay). The sample here was CD4+ T cells from blood, cultured in vitro, taken before SARS-CoV-2 vaccination. These receptors were taken from a human donor who had recovered from COVID-19.

The chain carries TRBV28 and TRBJ2-7; 7 nucleotides align to TRBD2. Looked up from germline, CDR1 is MDHEN and CDR2 is SYDVKM. V shed 5 bases, J shed 4 bases, and the junction held 5 bases outside the gene matches. The CDR3 sequence is 13 residues long. The CDR3 DNA sequence: TGTGCCAGCAGTGCGGGAGTGCGATACGAGCAGTACTTC. Translating gives CASSAGVRYEQYF.

This clonotype is a singleton in its sample. The chain uses TRBV6-1 and TRBJ1-3, with D uncertain. V was shortened by 8 bases and J by 0 bases, with 17 bases between the two germline ends. The CDR3 loop spans 16 amino acids. Germline-derived CDR1 and CDR2 are MNHNS and SASEGT. DNA for the CDR3: TGTGCCAGCCACGCCCGGGTCGGGAGCTCTGGAAACACCATATATTTT. This sequence encodes CASHARVGSSGNTIYF.

The gene calls are TRBV11-3 and TRBJ2-2, with a weak D call TRBD2 (6 bases). V lost 2 bases and J lost 6, with 16 bases in between. Looked up from germline, CDR1 is SGHNT and CDR2 is YENEEA. The CDR3 contains 16 residues. The CDR3 sequence: CASSLTGLSNPGELFF. CDR3 DNA: TGTGCCAGCAGCTTAACAGGACTAAGTAACCCCGGGGAGCTGTTTTTT.

J is TRBJ2-5 and V is TRBV20-1, with D uncertain. Trimming pared 7 bases from V and 5 bases from J, leaving 11 bases between. Germline CDR1 DFQATT, CDR2 SNEGSKA (reference sequence). This CDR3 comprises 11 residues. CDR3 sequence (DNA): TGCAGTGTTGAGACCCCCGAGACCCAGTACTTC. Its protein product is CSVETPETQYF.

The J gene is TRBJ2-1, the V gene TRBV23-1; TRBD1 matches at 7 bases. TRBV23-1 is given ORF status, its function remaining uncertain. The CDR3 is made up of 17 amino acids. With V trimmed by 3 bases and J by 2 bases, 10 bases remained unmatched. CDR3 nucleotides: TGCGCCAGCAGTCACCCCCCGACAGGGTCTACCTACAATGAGCAGTTCTTC. Amino acids: CASSHPPTGSTYNEQFF.

This clonotype was observed a few times. CDR3 protein: CASSVTGQGATEAFF. The CDR3 nucleotides are TGTGCCAGTAGTGTCACGGGACAGGGGGCCACTGAAGCTTTCTTT. The gene calls are TRBV19 and TRBJ1-1, with 12 bases fitting TRBD1. The germline CDR1 and CDR2 sequences are LNHDA and SQIVND (reference sequence). Trimming took 5 bases from V and 4 from J; bases not matched to a gene: 5. This CDR3 is 15 amino acids long.

The chain combines TRBV19 with TRBJ1-1; TRBD1 is a possible D gene (5 bases). The CDR3 consists of 13 residues. Deletions cut 7 bases from V and 4 bases from J, with 13 bases between. Germline V gene lookup returns CDR1 LNHDA and CDR2 SQIVND (reference sequence). For the CDR3, the DNA is TGTGCCAGTATAAATACGAGGGGCACTGAAGCTTTCTTT. Its translation is CASINTRGTEAFF.

The chain couples TRBV20-1 to TRBJ2-3, with unresolved D. V was clipped by 3 bases and J by 1 base, with 17 bases between them. The length of the CDR3 is 16 residues. CDR1 and CDR2 (germline): DFQATT, SNEGSKA (reference sequence). CDR3 sequence reads: CSARLTAQWGTDTQYF. The CDR3 bases are TGCAGTGCTAGGTTGACTGCCCAGTGGGGCACAGATACGCAGTATTTT.

This chain joins TRBV15 and TRBJ2-5; D perhaps matches TRBD2 (6 bases). CDR3 length: 18 residues. V lost 2 bases, J lost 2 bases, and 21 bases lay in between. The V gene's germline CDR1 is LNHNV and CDR2 YYDKDF (reference sequence). CDR3 in DNA: TGTGCCACCAGCAGATCCCTTAAACCCGGGACTGTGCAAGAGACCCAGTACTTC. This gives the protein CATSRSLKPGTVQETQYF.